This entry lists 2 T cell receptor beta chains sequenced from one sample in a study of regulatory T cells in long-lasting Graves disease. As for time point: persistent/refractory GD, antithyroid drugs over 5 years with positive TRAb. PBMC RNA served as the TCR library source. Construction of the TCR beta libraries employed iRepertoire HTBI primers in conjunction with Arm-PCR of CDR3 regions. In TCRdb, the multiplex PCR reads were re-called with MiXCR into one record per CDR3 protein. This table holds roughly 490,000 distinct CDR3 sequences, approximately 22% found once. The starting material was peripheral blood mononuclear cells (PBMCs), obtained when the disease was refractory, from a patient treated with antithyroid drugs. These TCRs come from a female donor with Graves disease.

The rearrangement links TRBV19 to TRBJ1-4, with D possibly matching TRBD1 (6 bases). The V end lost 9 bases, the J end lost 7 bases, and 6 bases lay between the germline ends. The CDR3 totals 10 residues. The germline CDR1 and CDR2 sequences are LNHDA and SQIVND (reference sequence). CDR3: CARQGEKLFF. CDR3 coding DNA: TGTGCCAGACAGGGTGAAAAACTGTTTTTT.

This clonotype was seen at least ten times. V and J are TRBV6-2 or TRBV6-3 and TRBJ1-2; D is uncertain. CDR1 is MNHEY and CDR2 is SVGEGT in the germline V gene. Trimming left V 0 bases short and J 8 bases short, with 10 bases between. The CDR3 sequence is 13 residues long. This CDR3 is CASSYSRTSGYTF. As DNA, the CDR3 is TGTGCCAGCAGTTACTCACGTACCTCGGGCTACACCTTC.